This TCR beta chain was sequenced during a study of cytomegalovirus exposure and HLA in healthy donors. Findings of the study overall: Later examination showed HLA-associated TCR beta chains had greater clonal expansion than equally common others.

The germline V gene has CDR1 PRHDT and CDR2 FYEKMQ (reference sequence). The CDR3 spans 13 residues. V lost 5 bases to trimming and J lost 4 bases; unmatched junction nucleotides: 3. As regards this clone: The antigen is not known.

Vbeta (60) and Jbeta (13) primers were used in the PCR. Using immunoSEQ multiplex PCR, the repertoire was profiled, and TCRdb retains in-frame clones only, with some absent. Counted here are some 140,000 clones, around 80% occurring once; the ten biggest clones make up around 3.6%. The receptor was derived from a woman aged 40 to 49 in good health and CMV-seronegative. What was sequenced was PBMCs. The chain carries TRBV13 and TRBJ1-1; TRBD1 matches at 8 bases. CDR3 loop: CASSEQGGTEAFF. In nucleotides, the CDR3 is TGTGCCAGCAGCGAACAGGGGGGCACTGAAGCTTTCTTT.